This T cell receptor beta chain originates from a study of T cell changes during pregnancy in multiple sclerosis. The data were produced by immunoSEQ multiplex PCR, yet TCRdb's version contains in-frame clones alone and is incomplete. The table shows about 28,000 clones, with about 86% occurring only once. Between the trimmed V and J ends, which lost 6 bases and 1 base, there was a span of 10 bases. Germline V lookup: CDR1 SGHRS, CDR2 YFSETQ. The CDR3 spans 13 residues. This receptor was obtained from a female donor in good health, enrolled as a control in a pregnancy study. The starting material was CD4+ T cells from peripheral blood mononuclear cells, obtained in the first trimester of pregnancy. The chain has TRBV5-1 and TRBJ1-2; D might be TRBD1 (6 bases). The CDR3, as DNA: TGCGCCAGCAACTCAGGGGATAACTATGGCTACACCTTC. It is translated as CASNSGDNYGYTF. Combining the CDR3 with reference TRBV5-1 and TRBJ1-2 gives the whole variable domain KAGVTQTPRYLIKTRGQQVTLSCSPISGHRSVSWYQQTPGQGLQFLFEYFSETQRNKGNFPGRFSGRQFSNSRSEMNVSTLELGDSALYLCASNSGDNYGYTFGSGTRLTVV.